The 3 T cell receptor beta chains reported below all come from one sample, sequenced in a study of CD8 T cells in Susac syndrome. It was with random hexamers that about 0.45 to 1 ug RNA was reverse transcribed. TCRdb redid the calling of the immunoSEQ multiplex PCR reads with MiXCR, one entry per CDR3 protein. The sample shows fewer than 200,000 distinct CDR3 sequences, 95% of them seen only once. The sequencing sample was made of CD8+ T cells from PBMCs. The receptors stem from a human donor with multiple sclerosis.

This chain connects TRBV20-1 to TRBJ2-7; D ambiguous. Deletions cut 4 bases from V and 5 bases from J, with 6 bases between. The CDR3 covers 10 residues. Germline V lookup: CDR1 DFQATT, CDR2 SNEGSKA (reference sequence). The CDR3 sequence: CSAIKDEQYF. The CDR3, as DNA: TGCAGTGCTATCAAGGACGAGCAGTACTTC.

This chain connects TRBV7-8 to TRBJ2-5; 9 bases agree with TRBD2. The CDR3 is 16 amino acids. Germline CDR1 SGHVS, CDR2 FQNEAQ. The V and J ends lost 3 bases and 2 bases, in that order; junction bases with no gene match: 7. The CDR3 DNA reads as TGTGCCAGCAGCTTTCCGGGACTAGCAGGTCAAGAGACCCAGTACTTC. Translating it yields CASSFPGLAGQETQYF.

The chain employs TRBV2 and TRBJ2-7; TRBD2 matches 13 bases. This CDR3 is 16 amino acids long. Germline V gene sequence: CDR1 SNHLY, CDR2 FYNNEI. V lost 5 bases, J lost 4 bases, and 8 bases stayed unmatched. CDR3 in DNA: TGTGCCAGCAGTTCCCGACTAGCGGGGGGTTCATACGAGCAGTACTTC. It specifies CASSSRLAGGSYEQYF.